These 15 T cell receptor beta chains came from one sample sequenced in a study of blood T cell repertoires in COVID-19. Generated by immunoSEQ multiplex PCR, the TCRdb table keeps only in-frame clones and is missing some. The repertoire holds 200,000 to 250,000 clones, roughly 88% seen once, with over 3% in the top ten. The source material was PBMCs or T cells enriched from blood (not recorded which). The receptors shown here come from a woman in her forties with acute COVID-19.

The V gene is TRBV5-1, the J gene TRBJ1-5, with TRBD1 identical over 9 bases. The V gene's germline CDR1 is SGHRS and CDR2 YFSETQ. Germline trimming cut 4 bases from V and 6 bases from J; bases unmatched to any gene: 5. CDR3 length: 14 residues. The CDR3 is CASSPGQGTQPQHF. CDR3 DNA sequence: TGCGCCAGCAGCCCGGGACAGGGAACTCAGCCCCAGCATTTT.

The chain couples TRBV6-1 to TRBJ1-1; 9 bases align to TRBD1. The CDR3 spans 16 residues. The trim removed 4 bases at V and 3 bases at J, leaving 9 bases unmatched. Per germline, CDR1 MNHNS and CDR2 SASEGT. CDR3 DNA: TGTGCCAGCAGTGGGGGGGCGGGACAGGGCTACACTGAAGCTTTCTTT. This gives the protein CASSGGAGQGYTEAFF.

The gene calls are TRBV5-1 and TRBJ2-3; D might be TRBD2 (5 bases). CDR1 and CDR2 from the germline V gene are SGHRS and YFSETQ. The ends were cut back, 4 bases at V and 4 bases at J, with 13 bases in the middle. This CDR3 contains 14 residues. The CDR3 DNA sequence: TGCGCCAGCAGCGTAGTCACGGGGTCAGATACGCAGTATTTT. Its translation: CASSVVTGSDTQYF.

The rearrangement links TRBV19 to TRBJ1-5; 8 bases map to TRBD1. CDR3 length: 14 amino acids. From germline, CDR1 is LNHDA and CDR2 SQIVND (reference sequence). With V trimmed by 6 bases and J by 7 bases, 8 bases remained unmatched. CDR3 sequence: CASRKAGGGQPQHF. As DNA, the CDR3 is TGTGCCAGTAGAAAAGCAGGGGGCGGACAGCCCCAGCATTTT.

This clone showed up just once. The CDR3 DNA sequence: TGTGCCTGGACCGCAGGGGGATGGAACTATGGCTACACCTTC. It is translated as CAWTAGGWNYGYTF. The rearrangement links TRBV30 to TRBJ1-2; 7 bases map to TRBD1. Germline V gives CDR1 GTSNPN, CDR2 SVGIG (reference sequence). The junction had 7 bases not matched to a gene; V was cut back by 4 bases and J by 2 bases. CDR3 length: 14 amino acids.

This chain connects TRBV7-6 to TRBJ2-2, with D possibly TRBD1 on 5 matching bases. CDR3 length: 15 amino acids. V gave up 2 bases and J gave up 2 bases, with 9 bases separating them. Germline assignment: CDR1 SGHVS and CDR2 FNYEAQ. The CDR3 DNA is TGTGCCAGCAGCTTACAGGGATTTAACACCGGGGAGCTGTTTTTT. Translating it yields CASSLQGFNTGELFF. Combining the CDR3 with reference TRBV7-6 and TRBJ2-2 gives the whole variable domain GAGVSQSPRYKVTKRGQDVALRCDPISGHVSLYWYRQALGQGPEFLTYFNYEAQQDKSGLPNDRFSAERPEGSISTLTIQRTEQRDSAMYRCASSLQGFNTGELFFGEGSRLTVL.

V gene TRBV5-5 combines with J gene TRBJ2-1, with TRBD2 as a possible D gene (5 bases). The CDR3 extends over 15 amino acids. Germline V CDR1 and CDR2: SGHKS, YYEKEE (reference sequence). V lost 1 base and J 12 bases, leaving 20 bases between the germline ends. In DNA form, the CDR3 reads TGTGCCAGCAGCTTGACTCGAGTGGGGAGTGGAGGGCAGTTCTTC. Its translation is CASSLTRVGSGGQFF.

J is TRBJ2-3 and V is TRBV7-2; the D is unclear. Trimming cost V 5 bases and J 6 bases, with 15 bases left between them. Germline CDR1 and CDR2: SGHTA and FQGNSA. CDR3 length: 14 amino acids. The CDR3 coding sequence is TGTGCCAGCAGCCCCTCCTTGGCGGTGGATACGCAGTATTTT. Translated: CASSPSLAVDTQYF.

The chain employs TRBV5-5 and TRBJ1-6; 8 bases fit TRBD1. This CDR3 has 15 amino acids. Germline V gene data show CDR1 as SGHKS and CDR2 as YYEKEE (reference sequence). Trimming removed 4 bases from V and 7 bases from J; junction bases left unmatched: 7. The CDR3 DNA follows: TGTGCCAGCAGCCACAGTACAGGGGGAAATTCACCCCTCCACTTT. As protein: CASSHSTGGNSPLHF.

The chain carries TRBV6-2 or TRBV6-3 and TRBJ1-2, with D perhaps TRBD1 (6 bases). With 5 bases removed from V and 8 bases from J, the gap between germline ends came to 21 bases. Germline V lookup: CDR1 MNHEY, CDR2 SVGEGT. This CDR3 has 15 amino acids. CDR3 sequence: CASSQAPGGRGGYTF. The DNA of the CDR3 is TGTGCCAGCAGTCAAGCCCCCGGGGGGCGAGGAGGCTACACCTTC.

The rearrangement uses TRBV2 and TRBJ1-5, with 8 bases fitting TRBD1. This CDR3 contains 16 residues. Per the germline V gene, CDR1 is SNHLY and CDR2 is FYNNEI. With 6 bases clipped from V and 0 bases from J, the junction kept 7 bases outside the gene matches. CDR3 nucleotide sequence: TGTGCCAGCAGCCAAGGACAGGGCCTTAGCAATCAGCCCCAGCATTTT. Translating it yields CASSQGQGLSNQPQHF.

The rearrangement links TRBV12-3 or TRBV12-4 to TRBJ1-2, with D perhaps TRBD1 (5 bases). This CDR3 is 13 amino acids long. V lost 3 bases and J 3 bases, leaving 8 bases between the germline ends. CDR3 bases: TGTGCCAGCAGTTTCGACAGTTACTATGGCTACACCTTC. Its translation is CASSFDSYYGYTF.

J is TRBJ2-2 and V is TRBV29-1, with 8 nucleotides matching TRBD1. Trimming removed 6 bases from V and 6 bases from J; junction bases left unmatched: 9. Germline V CDR1 and CDR2: SQVTM, ANQGSEA. The CDR3 has 14 amino acids. The CDR3 is CSVVTGGVPGELFF. The CDR3 DNA sequence: TGCAGCGTCGTCACAGGGGGAGTACCCGGGGAGCTGTTTTTT.

Only a few counts were recorded for this clone. This chain connects TRBV18 to TRBJ1-1, with D hard to call. Germline CDR1 is KGHSH and CDR2 is LQKENI. Trimming cost V 2 bases and J 2 bases, with 18 bases left between them. The CDR3 consists of 17 residues. CDR3 in amino acids: CASSPIFGVGINTEAFF. The CDR3 nucleotides read TGTGCCAGCTCACCAATCTTCGGGGTTGGGATTAACACTGAAGCTTTCTTT.

The gene calls are TRBV27 and TRBJ1-5, with TRBD1 matching 12 bases. The CDR3 length is 17 residues. The germline V gene has CDR1 MNHEY and CDR2 SMNVEV (reference sequence). The V and J ends lost 6 bases and 5 bases, in that order; junction bases with no gene match: 11. CDR3 sequence reads: CASRRSTGTGGDQPQHF. The CDR3 coding sequence is TGTGCCAGCAGACGGAGTACCGGGACAGGGGGCGATCAGCCCCAGCATTTT.